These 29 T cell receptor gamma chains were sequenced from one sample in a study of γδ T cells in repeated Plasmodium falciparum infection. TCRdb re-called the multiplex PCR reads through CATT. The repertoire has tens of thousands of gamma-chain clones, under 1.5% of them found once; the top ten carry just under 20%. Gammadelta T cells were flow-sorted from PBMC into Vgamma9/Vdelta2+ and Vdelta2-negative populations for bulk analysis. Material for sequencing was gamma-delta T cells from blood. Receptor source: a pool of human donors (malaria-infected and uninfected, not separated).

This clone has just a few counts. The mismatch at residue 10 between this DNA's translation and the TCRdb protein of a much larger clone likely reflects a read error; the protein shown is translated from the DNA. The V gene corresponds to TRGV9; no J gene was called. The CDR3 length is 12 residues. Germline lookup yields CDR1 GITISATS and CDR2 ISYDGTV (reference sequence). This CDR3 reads CALWLDYYKELF. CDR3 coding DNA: TGTGCCTTGTGGTTGGATTATTATAAGGAACTCTTT.

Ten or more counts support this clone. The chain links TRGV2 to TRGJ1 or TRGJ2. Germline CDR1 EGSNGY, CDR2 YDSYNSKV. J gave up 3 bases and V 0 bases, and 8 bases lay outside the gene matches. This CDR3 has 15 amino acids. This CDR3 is CATWDGPSIYYKKLF. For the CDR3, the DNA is TGTGCCACCTGGGACGGGCCTTCTATTTATTATAAGAAACTCTTT.

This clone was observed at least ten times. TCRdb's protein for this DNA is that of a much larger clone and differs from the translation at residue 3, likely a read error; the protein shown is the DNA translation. The CDR3 DNA sequence: TGTGCCTCGTGGGACGCTAAAGAGTTGGGCAAAAAAATCAAGGTATTT. This translates into CASWDAKELGKKIKVF. This sequence joins TRGV9 and TRGJP. Assignment of the J gene here rests on matching the DNA to germline, because TCRdb gives none. Germline CDR1 reads GITISATS; CDR2 reads ISYDGTV (reference sequence). The CDR3 consists of 16 residues.

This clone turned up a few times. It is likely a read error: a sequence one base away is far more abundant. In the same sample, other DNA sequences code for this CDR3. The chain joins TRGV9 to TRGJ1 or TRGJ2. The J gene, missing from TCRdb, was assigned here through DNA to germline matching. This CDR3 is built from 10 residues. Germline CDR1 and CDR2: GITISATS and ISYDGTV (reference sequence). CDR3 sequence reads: CALWERVKLF. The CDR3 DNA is TGTGCCCTGTGGGAGAGGGTGAAACTCTTT.

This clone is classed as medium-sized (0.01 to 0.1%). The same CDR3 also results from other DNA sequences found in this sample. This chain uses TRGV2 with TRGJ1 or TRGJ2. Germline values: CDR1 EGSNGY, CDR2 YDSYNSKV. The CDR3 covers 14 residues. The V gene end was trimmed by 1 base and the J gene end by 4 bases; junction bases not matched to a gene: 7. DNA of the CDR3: TGTGCCACCTGGGACGGTCGACCCTATTATAAGAAACTCTTT. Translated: CATWDGRPYYKKLF.

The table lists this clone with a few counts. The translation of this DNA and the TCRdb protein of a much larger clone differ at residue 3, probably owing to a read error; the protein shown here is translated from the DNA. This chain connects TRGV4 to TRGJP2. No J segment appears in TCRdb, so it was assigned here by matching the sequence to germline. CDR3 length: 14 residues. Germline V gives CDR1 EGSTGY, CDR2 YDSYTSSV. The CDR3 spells CASWAPAKDWIKTF. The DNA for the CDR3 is TGTGCCTCCTGGGCCCCAGCTAAAGATTGGATCAAGACGTTT.

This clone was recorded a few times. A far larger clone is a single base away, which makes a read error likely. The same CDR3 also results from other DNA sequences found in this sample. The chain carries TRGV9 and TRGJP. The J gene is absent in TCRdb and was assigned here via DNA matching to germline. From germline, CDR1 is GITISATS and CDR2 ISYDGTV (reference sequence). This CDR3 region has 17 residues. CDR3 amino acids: CALWEVDQELGKKIKVF. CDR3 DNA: TGTGCCCTGTGGGAGGTTGACCAAGAGTTGGGCAAAAAAATCAAGGTATTT.

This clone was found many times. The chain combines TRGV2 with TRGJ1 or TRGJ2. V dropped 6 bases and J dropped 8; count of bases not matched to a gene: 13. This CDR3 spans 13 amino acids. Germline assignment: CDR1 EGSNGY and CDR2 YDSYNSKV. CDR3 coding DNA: TGTGCCACCTGGAAAAGAGGAAAACATAAGAAACTCTTT. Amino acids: CATWKRGKHKKLF.

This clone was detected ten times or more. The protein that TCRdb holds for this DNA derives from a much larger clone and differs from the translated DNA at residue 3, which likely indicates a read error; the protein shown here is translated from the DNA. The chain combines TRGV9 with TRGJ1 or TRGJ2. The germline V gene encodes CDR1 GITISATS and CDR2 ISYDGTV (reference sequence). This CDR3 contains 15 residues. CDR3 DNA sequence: TGTGCCATGTGGGAGGCAAGCCTCCCTTATTATAAGAAACTCTTT. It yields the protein CAMWEASLPYYKKLF.

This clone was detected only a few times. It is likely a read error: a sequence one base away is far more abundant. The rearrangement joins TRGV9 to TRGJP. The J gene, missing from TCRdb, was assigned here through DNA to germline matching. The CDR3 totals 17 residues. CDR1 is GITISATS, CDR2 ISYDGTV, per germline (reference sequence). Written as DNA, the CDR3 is TGTGCCTTGTGGGAGAAACAGCAAGAGCTGGGCAAAAAAATCAAGGTATTT. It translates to CALWEKQQELGKKIKVF.

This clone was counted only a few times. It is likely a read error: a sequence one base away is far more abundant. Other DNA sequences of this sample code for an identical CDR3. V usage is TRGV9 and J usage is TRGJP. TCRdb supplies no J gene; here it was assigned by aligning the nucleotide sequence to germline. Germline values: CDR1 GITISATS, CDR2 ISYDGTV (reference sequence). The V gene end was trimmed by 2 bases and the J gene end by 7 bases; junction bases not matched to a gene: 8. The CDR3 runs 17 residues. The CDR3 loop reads CALWEATLELGKKIKVF. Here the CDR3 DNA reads TGTGCCTTGTGGGAGGCTACTTTGGAGTTGGGCAAAAAAATCAAGGTATTT.

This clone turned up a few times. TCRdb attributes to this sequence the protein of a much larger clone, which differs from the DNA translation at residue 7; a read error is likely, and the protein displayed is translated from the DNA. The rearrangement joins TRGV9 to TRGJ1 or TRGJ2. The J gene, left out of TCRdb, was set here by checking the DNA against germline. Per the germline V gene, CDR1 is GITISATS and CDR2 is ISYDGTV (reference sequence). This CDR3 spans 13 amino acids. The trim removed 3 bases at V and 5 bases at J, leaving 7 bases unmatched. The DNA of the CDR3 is TGTGCCTTGTGGGAGAAGCAGAATTATAAGAAACTCTTT. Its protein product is CALWEKQNYKKLF.

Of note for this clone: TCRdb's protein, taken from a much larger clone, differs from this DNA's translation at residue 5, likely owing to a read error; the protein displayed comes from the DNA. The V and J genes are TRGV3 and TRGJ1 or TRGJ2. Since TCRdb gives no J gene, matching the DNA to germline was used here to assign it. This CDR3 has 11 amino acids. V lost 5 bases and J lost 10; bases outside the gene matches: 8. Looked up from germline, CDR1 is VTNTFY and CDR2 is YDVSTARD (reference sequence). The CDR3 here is CATWGKSKKLF. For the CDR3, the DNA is TGTGCCACCTGGGGCAAAAGCAAGAAACTCTTT.

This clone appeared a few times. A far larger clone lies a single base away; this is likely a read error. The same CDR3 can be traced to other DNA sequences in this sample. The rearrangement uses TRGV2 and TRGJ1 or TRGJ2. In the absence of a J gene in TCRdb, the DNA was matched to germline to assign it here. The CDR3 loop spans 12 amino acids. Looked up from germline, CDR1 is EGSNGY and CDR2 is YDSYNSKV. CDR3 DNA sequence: TGTGCTACCTGGGACTCGTGGTATAAGAAACTCTTT. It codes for CATWDSWYKKLF.

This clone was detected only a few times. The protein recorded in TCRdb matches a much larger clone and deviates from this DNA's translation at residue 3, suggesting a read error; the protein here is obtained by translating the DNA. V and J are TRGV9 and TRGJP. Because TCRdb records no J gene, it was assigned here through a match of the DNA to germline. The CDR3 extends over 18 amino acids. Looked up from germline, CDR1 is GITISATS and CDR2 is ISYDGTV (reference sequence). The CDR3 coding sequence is TGTGCCTCGTGGGAGGTGCCCGCGCAAGAGTTGGGCAAAAAAATCAAGGTATTT. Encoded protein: CASWEVPAQELGKKIKVF.

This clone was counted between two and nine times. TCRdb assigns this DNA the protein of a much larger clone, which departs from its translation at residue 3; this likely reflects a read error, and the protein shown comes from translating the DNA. CDR3 coding DNA: TGTGCCGCCTGGGATGTCCCGAATTATTATAAGAAACTCTTT. Translation: CAAWDVPNYYKKLF. The J gene is TRGJ1 or TRGJ2, the V gene TRGV4. The CDR3 totals 14 residues. Germline CDR1 and CDR2: EGSTGY and YDSYTSSV.

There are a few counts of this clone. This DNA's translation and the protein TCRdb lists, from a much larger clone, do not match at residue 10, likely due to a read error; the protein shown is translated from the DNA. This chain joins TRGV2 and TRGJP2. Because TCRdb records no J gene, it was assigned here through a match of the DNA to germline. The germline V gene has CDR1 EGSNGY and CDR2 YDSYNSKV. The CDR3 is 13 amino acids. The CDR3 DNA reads TGTGCCACCTGGGACGGGCGGGATTGGGTCAAGACGTTT. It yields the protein CATWDGRDWVKTF.

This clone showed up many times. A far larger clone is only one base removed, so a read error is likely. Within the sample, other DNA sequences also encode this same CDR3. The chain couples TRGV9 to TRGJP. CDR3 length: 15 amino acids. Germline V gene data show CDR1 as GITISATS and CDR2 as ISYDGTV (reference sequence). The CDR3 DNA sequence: TGTGCCTTGTGGGAGGTGGAGTTGGGCAAAAAAATCAAGGTGTTT. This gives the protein CALWEVELGKKIKVF.

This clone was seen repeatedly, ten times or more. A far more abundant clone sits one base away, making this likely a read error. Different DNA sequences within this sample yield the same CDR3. The CDR3 sequence: CALWTEQELGKKIKVF. The CDR3 DNA reads TGTGCCCTGTGGACTGAACAAGAGTTGGGCAAAAAAATCAAGGTATTT. V and J are TRGV9 and TRGJP. TCRdb lists no J gene, so it was determined here by aligning the DNA to germline. The germline V gene encodes CDR1 GITISATS and CDR2 ISYDGTV (reference sequence). This CDR3 is 16 amino acids long.

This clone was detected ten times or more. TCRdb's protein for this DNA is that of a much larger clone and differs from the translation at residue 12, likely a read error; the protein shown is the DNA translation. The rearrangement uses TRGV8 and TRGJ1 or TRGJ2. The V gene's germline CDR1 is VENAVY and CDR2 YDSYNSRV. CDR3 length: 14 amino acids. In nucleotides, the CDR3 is TGTGCCACCTGGGATAGGAAAGGTTATTATAAGAGACTCTTT. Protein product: CATWDRKGYYKRLF.

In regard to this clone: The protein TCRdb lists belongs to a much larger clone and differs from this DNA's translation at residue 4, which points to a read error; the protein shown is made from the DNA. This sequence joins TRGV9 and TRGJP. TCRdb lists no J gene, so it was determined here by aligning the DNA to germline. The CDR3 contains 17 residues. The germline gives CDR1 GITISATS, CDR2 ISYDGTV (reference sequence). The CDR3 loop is CALREVEEVLGKKIKVF. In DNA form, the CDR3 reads TGTGCCTTGCGGGAGGTGGAGGAGGTGTTGGGCAAAAAAATCAAGGTATTT.

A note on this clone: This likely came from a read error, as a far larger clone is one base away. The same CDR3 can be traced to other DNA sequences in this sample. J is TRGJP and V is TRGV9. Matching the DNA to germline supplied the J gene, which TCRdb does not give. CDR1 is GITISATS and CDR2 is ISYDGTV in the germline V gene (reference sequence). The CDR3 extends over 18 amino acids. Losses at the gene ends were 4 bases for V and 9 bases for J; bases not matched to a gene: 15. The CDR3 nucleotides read TGTGCCTTGTGGGACCAAGGCGCTTTTGGGTTGGGCAAAAAAATCAAGGTATTT. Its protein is CALWDQGAFGLGKKIKVF.

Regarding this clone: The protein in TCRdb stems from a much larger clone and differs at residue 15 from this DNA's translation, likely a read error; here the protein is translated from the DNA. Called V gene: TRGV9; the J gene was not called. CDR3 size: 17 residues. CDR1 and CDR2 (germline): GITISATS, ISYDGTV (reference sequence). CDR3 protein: CALWEVHVGLGKKIEVF. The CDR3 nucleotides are TGTGCCTTGTGGGAGGTGCACGTTGGGTTGGGCAAAAAAATCGAGGTATTT.

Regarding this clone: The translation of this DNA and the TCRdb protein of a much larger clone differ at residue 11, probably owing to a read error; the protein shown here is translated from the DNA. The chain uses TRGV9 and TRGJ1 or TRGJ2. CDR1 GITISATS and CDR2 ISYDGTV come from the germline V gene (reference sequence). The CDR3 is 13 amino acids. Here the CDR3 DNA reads TGTGCCTTGTGGGACTCCCCGTGGTATAAGAACCTCTTT. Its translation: CALWDSPWYKNLF.

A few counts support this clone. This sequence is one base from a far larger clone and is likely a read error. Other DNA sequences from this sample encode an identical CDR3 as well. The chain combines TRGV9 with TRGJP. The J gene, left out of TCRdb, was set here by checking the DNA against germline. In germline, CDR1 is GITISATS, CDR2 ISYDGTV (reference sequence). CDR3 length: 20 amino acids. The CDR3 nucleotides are TGTGCCTTGTGGGAGGTGCGTCCCCTTGGGCGAGAGTTGGGCAAAAAAATCAAGGTATTT. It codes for CALWEVRPLGRELGKKIKVF.

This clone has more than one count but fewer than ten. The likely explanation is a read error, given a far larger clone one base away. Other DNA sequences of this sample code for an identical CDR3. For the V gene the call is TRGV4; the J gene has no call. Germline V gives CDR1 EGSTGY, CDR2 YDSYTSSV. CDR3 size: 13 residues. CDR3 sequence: CATWDLGFYKKLF. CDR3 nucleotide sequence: TGTGCCACCTGGGATTTAGGATTTTATAAGAAACTCTTC.

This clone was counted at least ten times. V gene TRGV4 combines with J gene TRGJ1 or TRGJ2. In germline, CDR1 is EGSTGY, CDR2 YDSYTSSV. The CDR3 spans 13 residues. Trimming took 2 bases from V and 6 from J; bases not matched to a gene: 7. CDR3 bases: TGTGCCACCTGGGATGACCTGTTTTATAAGAAACTCTTT. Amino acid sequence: CATWDDLFYKKLF.

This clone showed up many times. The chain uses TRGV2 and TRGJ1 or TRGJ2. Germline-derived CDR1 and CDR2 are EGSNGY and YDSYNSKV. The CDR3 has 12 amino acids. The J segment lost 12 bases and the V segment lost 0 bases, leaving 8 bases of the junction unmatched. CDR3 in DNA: TGTGCCACCTGGGACGGGCCAACGTTGAAACTCTTT. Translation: CATWDGPTLKLF.

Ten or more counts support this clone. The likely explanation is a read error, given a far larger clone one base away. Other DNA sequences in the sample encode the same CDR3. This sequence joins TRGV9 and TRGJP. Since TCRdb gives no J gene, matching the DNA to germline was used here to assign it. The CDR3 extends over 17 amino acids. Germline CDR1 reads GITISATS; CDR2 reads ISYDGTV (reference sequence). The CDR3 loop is CALWEVSLELGKKIKVF. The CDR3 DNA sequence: TGTGCCCTGTGGGAGGTTAGCTTAGAGTTGGGCAAAAAAATCAAGGTATTT.